This T cell receptor beta chain was identified in a study of OX40 agonist ivuxolimab in advanced cancers. The V end was cut by 4 bases, the J end by 4 bases, with 14 bases between. Germline values: CDR1 SGHRS, CDR2 YFSETQ. The CDR3 consists of 14 residues. Some clones are missing from TCRdb's copy, which holds only in-frame ones; the method was immunoSEQ multiplex PCR. This table has 90,000 to 100,000 clones, around 85% appearing once. This clone was observed once. The chain combines TRBV5-1 with TRBJ1-1; D may be TRBD1 (5 bases). The receptor comes from an adult with an advanced solid tumor such as melanoma, head and neck, liver or kidney cancer. The sample consisted of CD4+ or CD8+ T cells sorted from blood, taken in a trial of the OX40 agonist ivuxolimab. The CDR3 DNA sequence: TGCGCCAGCAGCCCCTCTTCGGGGGTCACTGAAGCTTTCTTT. Its protein product is CASSPSSGVTEAFF.